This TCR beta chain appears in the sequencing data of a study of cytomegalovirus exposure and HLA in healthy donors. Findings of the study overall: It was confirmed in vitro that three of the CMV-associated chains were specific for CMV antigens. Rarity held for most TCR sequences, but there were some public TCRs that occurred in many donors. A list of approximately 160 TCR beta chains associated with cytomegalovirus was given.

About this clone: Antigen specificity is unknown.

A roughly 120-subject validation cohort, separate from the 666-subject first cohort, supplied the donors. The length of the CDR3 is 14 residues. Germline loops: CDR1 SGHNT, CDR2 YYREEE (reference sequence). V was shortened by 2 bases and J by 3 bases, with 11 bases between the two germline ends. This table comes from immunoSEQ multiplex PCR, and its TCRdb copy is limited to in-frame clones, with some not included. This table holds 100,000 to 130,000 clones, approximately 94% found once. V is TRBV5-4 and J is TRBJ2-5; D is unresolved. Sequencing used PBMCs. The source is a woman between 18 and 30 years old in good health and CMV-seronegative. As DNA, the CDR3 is TGTGCCAGCAGCTTAGCCGTGGCGGAAGAGACCCAGTACTTC. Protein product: CASSLAVAEETQYF.